A selection of T cell receptor beta chains follows, all from one sample in a study of T-cell reconstitution after alpha-beta-depleted transplantation in children. One entry per CDR3 protein results from TCRdb running MiXCR on the PCR reads. Seen here are 440,000 or so distinct CDR3 sequences, about a tenth observed once, and the top ten hold roughly 5.5%. Material: PBMCs from the stem cell graft donor, obtained from the stem cell graft. All receptors come from a human donor who donated a stem cell graft to a child with acute myeloid leukemia. The CDR3 runs from the conserved cysteine through the conserved F or W. Each record gives: V gene, D gene, clone size, J gene, CDR3 DNA, CDR3 protein. The D gene is left open where the match is weak. Size tells how often a clone was seen (once, few, many) or the class of an expanded clone, and some rows leave it out.

V: TRBV6-1
D: TRBD1
size: few
J: TRBJ2-7
DNA: TGTGCCAGCAGTGACCCCGGACAGGGTCTCTCCGAGCAGTACTTC
CDR3: CASSDPGQGLSEQYF

V: TRBV9
D: TRBD2
size: NA
J: TRBJ2-3
DNA: TGTGCCAGCAGCGTAGGTAGGAAGGAACTATCTAGCGGCGGAAAATCAGATACGCAGTATTTT
CDR3: CASSVGRKELSSGGKSDTQYF

V: TRBV7-8
D: NA
size: few
J: TRBJ2-1
DNA: TGTGCCAGCAGCTTTTTGGGGGGGGGGCCTTCGGACGAGCAGTTCTTC
CDR3: CASSFLGGGPSDEQFF

V: TRBV29-1
D: NA
size: NA
J: TRBJ2-3
DNA: TGCAGCGTACCCGGGACAAGCGGGCTCGGGGATACGCAGTATTTT
CDR3: CSVPGTSGLGDTQYF

V: TRBV5-1
D: NA
size: many
J: TRBJ2-1
DNA: TGCGCCAGCAGCATGACGTCTGCCTACAATGAGCAGTTCTTC
CDR3: CASSMTSAYNEQFF

V: TRBV12-3/TRBV12-4
D: NA
size: NA
J: TRBJ2-3
DNA: TGTGCCAGCACTCCCCATCCGGATACGCAGTATTTT
CDR3: CASTPHPDTQYF

V: TRBV21-1
D: NA
size: NA
J: TRBJ1-3
DNA: TGTGCCAGCAGCAAATTCCGGGACAGGGACAATCCTGGAAACACCATATATTTT
CDR3: CASSKFRDRDNPGNTIYF

V: TRBV30
D: NA
size: NA
J: TRBJ2-3
DNA: TGTGCCTGGAGCAATTACCGAGGCACAGATACGCAGTATTTT
CDR3: CAWSNYRGTDTQYF

V: TRBV19
D: NA
size: NA
J: TRBJ2-2
DNA: TGTGCCAGTAGTATTTCCCGGGAACATACCGGGGAGCTGTTTTTT
CDR3: CASSISREHTGELFF

V: TRBV6-1
D: NA
size: NA
J: TRBJ2-7
DNA: TGTGCCAGCAGCATCGACAGCCCAGGCGAGCAGTACTTC
CDR3: CASSIDSPGEQYF

V: TRBV5-1
D: NA
size: many
J: TRBJ2-1
DNA: TGCGCCAGCAGCTTGGCCGAAAGCTACAATGAGCAGTTCTTC
CDR3: CASSLAESYNEQFF

V: TRBV4-3
D: NA
size: many
J: TRBJ1-4
DNA: TGCGCCAGCAGCCAAGGGGCGGCTGGGGGGGCAGGGGAAAAACTGTTTTTT
CDR3: CASSQGAAGGAGEKLFF

V: TRBV9
D: TRBD1
size: NA
J: TRBJ1-4
DNA: TGTGCCAGCAGCGCGACAGGGGCAACTAATGAAAAACTGTTTTTT
CDR3: CASSATGATNEKLFF

V: TRBV6-5
D: NA
size: few
J: TRBJ1-4
DNA: TGTGCCAGCAGTTACTCTCGGGGGCCCGTAAAACTGTTTTTT
CDR3: CASSYSRGPVKLFF

V: TRBV29-1
D: NA
size: NA
J: TRBJ2-5
DNA: TGCAGCGTTGGGTCAGGTAGAGAGACCCAGTACTTC
CDR3: CSVGSGRETQYF

V: TRBV7-9
D: NA
size: NA
J: TRBJ2-1
DNA: TGTGCCAGCAGCGGGGGTTCGGTCTCCTACAATGAGCAGTTCTTC
CDR3: CASSGGSVSYNEQFF

V: TRBV3-1
D: NA
size: NA
J: TRBJ2-5
DNA: TGTGCCAGCAGCCAAGGAGTTGCGGGGCTAAGGAAAGAGACCCAGTACTTC
CDR3: CASSQGVAGLRKETQYF

V: TRBV14
D: TRBD2
size: few
J: TRBJ2-7
DNA: TGTGCCAGCAGCCAAGAACAGATGGGACTAGCGGGTACCTACGAGCAGTACTTC
CDR3: CASSQEQMGLAGTYEQYF

V: TRBV12-3/TRBV12-4
D: NA
size: many
J: TRBJ2-7
DNA: TGTGCCAGCAGCCAGACACTTAGCTCCTACGAGCAGTACTTC
CDR3: CASSQTLSSYEQYF

V: TRBV15
D: TRBD2
size: NA
J: TRBJ2-3
DNA: TGTGCCACCAGCAGAGATCGCACTAGCGTCGTATCAGATACGCAGTATTTT
CDR3: CATSRDRTSVVSDTQYF

V: TRBV5-1
D: NA
size: NA
J: TRBJ2-5
DNA: TGCGCCAGCAGCCCCTACAGGGCAGGAGAGACCCAGTACTTC
CDR3: CASSPYRAGETQYF

V: TRBV5-1
D: NA
size: NA
J: TRBJ1-2
DNA: TGCGCCAGCAGCTTGACGTTATCTAACTATGGCTACACCTTC
CDR3: CASSLTLSNYGYTF

V: TRBV12-3/TRBV12-4
D: TRBD2
size: NA
J: TRBJ2-5
DNA: TGTGCCAGCAGTTTCCTGCGGGGGGGCGAAGAGACCCAGTACTTC
CDR3: CASSFLRGGEETQYF

V: TRBV12-3/TRBV12-4
D: NA
size: few
J: TRBJ1-4
DNA: TGTGCCAGCAGTACCGGGACGGAGGGGGAAAAACTGTTTTTT
CDR3: CASSTGTEGEKLFF

V: TRBV29-1
D: TRBD2
size: few
J: TRBJ2-1
DNA: TGCAGCGTTAGTGCGACTAGCGGGAGGAATGAGCAGTTCTTC
CDR3: CSVSATSGRNEQFF

V: TRBV5-1
D: NA
size: few
J: TRBJ2-3
DNA: TGCGCCAGCAGGGTGTTAGATACGCAGTATTTT
CDR3: CASRVLDTQYF

V: TRBV12-3/TRBV12-4
D: NA
size: NA
J: TRBJ2-5
DNA: TGTGCCAGCAGTTCCGGGGTGACCCAGTACTTC
CDR3: CASSSGVTQYF

V: TRBV4-2
D: TRBD1
size: NA
J: TRBJ2-7
DNA: TGTGCCAGCAGCCAAGTTGGGACAGGACCCTACGAGCAGTACTTC
CDR3: CASSQVGTGPYEQYF

V: TRBV7-7
D: NA
size: NA
J: TRBJ2-5
DNA: TGTGCTAGCAGCTTAGTGGTGGGGGGGCCCCAAGAGACCCAGTACTTC
CDR3: CASSLVVGGPQETQYF

V: TRBV20-1
D: NA
size: many
J: TRBJ2-5
DNA: TGCAGTGCTACCACCGAGGCCCCTGGGGAGACCCAGTACTTC
CDR3: CSATTEAPGETQYF

V: TRBV7-2
D: TRBD2
size: few
J: TRBJ2-1
DNA: TGTGCCAGCAGCTTGACTAGCGGGAGGGCTGAGCAGTTCTTC
CDR3: CASSLTSGRAEQFF

V: TRBV20-1
D: NA
size: NA
J: TRBJ1-2
DNA: TGCAGTGCTAGAGTTCCGGGATTCTATGGCTACACCTTC
CDR3: CSARVPGFYGYTF

V: TRBV30
D: NA
size: NA
J: TRBJ2-2
DNA: TGTGCGCGACAGAACACCGGGGAGCTGTTTTTT
CDR3: CARQNTGELFF

V: TRBV11-2
D: NA
size: NA
J: TRBJ2-1
DNA: TGTGCCAGCAGCCCCCAGGGACACGAGCAGTTCTTC
CDR3: CASSPQGHEQFF

V: TRBV4-3
D: NA
size: NA
J: TRBJ2-5
DNA: TGCGCCAGCAGCCGCAGGGAAGGAGAGACCCAGTACTTC
CDR3: CASSRREGETQYF

V: TRBV20-1
D: TRBD1
size: NA
J: TRBJ2-7
DNA: TGCAGTGCTAGAGATTCCGGGACAGGGGGTCCGTACGAGCAGTACTTC
CDR3: CSARDSGTGGPYEQYF

V: TRBV20-1
D: TRBD1
size: many
J: TRBJ2-3
DNA: TGCAGTGCCTGGACAGGGGGGGTAGATACGCAGTATTTT
CDR3: CSAWTGGVDTQYF

V: TRBV5-1
D: NA
size: NA
J: TRBJ2-1
DNA: TGCGCCAGCAGCTTTAGGACCATCGAGGGGAACAATGAGCAGTTCTTC
CDR3: CASSFRTIEGNNEQFF

V: TRBV29-1
D: TRBD2
size: many
J: TRBJ2-3
DNA: TGCAGCGTCGAGGGACTAGCGGGAGCTGATACGCAGTATTTT
CDR3: CSVEGLAGADTQYF

V: TRBV6-5
D: NA
size: few
J: TRBJ1-2
DNA: TGTGCCAGCAGTAACCGAACAAGGGTAAAAGCTAACTATGGCTACACCTTC
CDR3: CASSNRTRVKANYGYTF

V: TRBV20-1
D: TRBD2
size: few
J: TRBJ2-4
DNA: TGCAGTGCTACCGGACTAGCGGGGAACGAAAACATTCAGTACTTC
CDR3: CSATGLAGNENIQYF

V: TRBV5-1
D: NA
size: few
J: TRBJ2-2
DNA: TGCGCCAGCAGCTTCCTGGCGCGGGGCACCGGGGAGCTGTTTTTT
CDR3: CASSFLARGTGELFF

V: TRBV2
D: NA
size: NA
J: TRBJ2-2
DNA: TGTGCCAGCAGTGAATCGAACGGAGCGAACACCGGGGAGCTGTTTTTT
CDR3: CASSESNGANTGELFF

V: TRBV9
D: TRBD2
size: few
J: TRBJ2-3
DNA: TGTGCCAGCAGCTTTAGCGGGGGGGCGACTAGCACAGATACGCAGTATTTT
CDR3: CASSFSGGATSTDTQYF

V: TRBV20-1
D: NA
size: few
J: TRBJ2-2
DNA: TGCAGTGCTAGACCCATGACAGCGGCCGGGGAGCTGTTTTTT
CDR3: CSARPMTAAGELFF